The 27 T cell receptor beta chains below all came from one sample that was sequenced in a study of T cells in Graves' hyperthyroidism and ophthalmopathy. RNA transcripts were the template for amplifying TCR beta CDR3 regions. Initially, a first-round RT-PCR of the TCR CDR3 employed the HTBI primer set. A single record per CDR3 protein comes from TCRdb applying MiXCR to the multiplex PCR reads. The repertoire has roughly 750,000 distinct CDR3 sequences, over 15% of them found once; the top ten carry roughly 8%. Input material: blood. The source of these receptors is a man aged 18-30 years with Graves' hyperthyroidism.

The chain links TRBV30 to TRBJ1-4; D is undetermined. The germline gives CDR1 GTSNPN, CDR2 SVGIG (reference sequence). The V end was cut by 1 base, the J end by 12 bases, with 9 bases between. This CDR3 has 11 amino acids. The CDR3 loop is CAWSDEDELFF. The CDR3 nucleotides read TGTGCCTGGAGTGACGAGGACGAACTGTTTTTT.

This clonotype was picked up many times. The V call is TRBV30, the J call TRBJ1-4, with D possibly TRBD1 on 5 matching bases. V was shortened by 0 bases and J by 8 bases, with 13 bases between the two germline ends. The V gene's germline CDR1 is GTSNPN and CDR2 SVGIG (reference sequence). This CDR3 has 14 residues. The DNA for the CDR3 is TGTGCCTGGAGTGTAAAGGGGATCGGCGAAAAACTGTTTTTT. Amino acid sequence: CAWSVKGIGEKLFF.

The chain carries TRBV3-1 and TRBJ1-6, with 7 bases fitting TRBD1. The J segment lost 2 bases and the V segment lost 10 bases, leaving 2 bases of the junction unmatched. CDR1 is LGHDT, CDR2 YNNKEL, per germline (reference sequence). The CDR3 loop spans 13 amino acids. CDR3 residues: CATGQAYNSPLHF. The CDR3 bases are TGTGCCACTGGACAGGCCTATAATTCACCCCTCCACTTT.

CDR3 sequence reads: CASNNGGQSQETQYF. The DNA for the CDR3 is TGTGCCAGCAACAACGGCGGACAGAGCCAAGAGACCCAGTACTTC. The chain uses TRBV28 and TRBJ2-5; maybe TRBD1 (6 bases). Looked up from germline, CDR1 is MDHEN and CDR2 is SYDVKM. The length of the CDR3 is 15 residues. V lost 7 bases, J lost 1 base, and 16 bases lay in between.

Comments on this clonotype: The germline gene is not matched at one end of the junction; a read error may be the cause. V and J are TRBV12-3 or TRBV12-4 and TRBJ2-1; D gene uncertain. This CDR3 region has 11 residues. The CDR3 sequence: CAGSLVNEQFF. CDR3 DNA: TGTGCCGGCAGTTTGGTGAATGAGCAGTTCTTC.

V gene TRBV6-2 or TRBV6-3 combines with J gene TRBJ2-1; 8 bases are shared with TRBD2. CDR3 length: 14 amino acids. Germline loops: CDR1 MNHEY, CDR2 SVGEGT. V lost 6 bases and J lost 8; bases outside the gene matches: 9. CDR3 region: CASRAGAMVDEQFF. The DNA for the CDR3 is TGTGCCAGCAGAGCGGGAGCCATGGTCGATGAGCAGTTCTTC.

Written as DNA, the CDR3 is TGTGCCAGCAGCCAAGGACAGGCTTCTGGAAACACCATATATTTT. It is translated as CASSQGQASGNTIYF. The V and J genes are TRBV3-1 and TRBJ1-3; perhaps TRBD1 as D (6 bases). V was pared by 1 base and J by 1 base, with 8 bases between. The CDR3 consists of 15 residues. The germline CDR1 and CDR2 sequences are LGHDT and YNNKEL (reference sequence). The whole variable domain, filled in from reference TRBV3-1 and TRBJ1-3, reads DTAVSQTPKYLVTQMGNDKSIKCEQNLGHDTMYWYKQDSKKFLKIMFSYNNKELIINETVPNRFSPKSPDKAHLNLHINSLELGDSAVYFCASSQGQASGNTIYFGEGSWLTVV.

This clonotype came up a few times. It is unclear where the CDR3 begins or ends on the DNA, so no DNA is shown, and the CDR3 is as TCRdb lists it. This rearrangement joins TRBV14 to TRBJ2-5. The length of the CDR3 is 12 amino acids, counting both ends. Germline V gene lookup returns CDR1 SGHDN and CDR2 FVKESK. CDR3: CASSSSVETQYF.

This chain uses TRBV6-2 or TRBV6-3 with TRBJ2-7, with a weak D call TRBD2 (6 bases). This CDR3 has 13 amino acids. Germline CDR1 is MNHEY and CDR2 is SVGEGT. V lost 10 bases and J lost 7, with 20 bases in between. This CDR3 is CANSLGGPVEQYF. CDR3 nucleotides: TGTGCCAACAGCCTCGGGGGTCCTGTTGAGCAGTACTTC.

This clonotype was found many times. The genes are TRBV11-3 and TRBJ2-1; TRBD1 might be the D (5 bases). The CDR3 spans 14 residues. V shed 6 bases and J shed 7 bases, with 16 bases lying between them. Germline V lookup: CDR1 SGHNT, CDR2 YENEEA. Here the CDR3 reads CASRGSVGANEQFF. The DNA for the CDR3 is TGTGCCAGCAGGGGGTCAGTTGGGGCGAATGAGCAGTTCTTC.

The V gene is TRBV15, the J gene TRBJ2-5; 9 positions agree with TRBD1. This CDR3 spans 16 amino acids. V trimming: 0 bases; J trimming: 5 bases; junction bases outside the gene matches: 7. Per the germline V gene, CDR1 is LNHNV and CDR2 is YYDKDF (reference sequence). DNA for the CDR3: TGTGCCACCAGCAGAGATGAGACAGGGGGTAGGGAGACCCAGTACTTC. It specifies CATSRDETGGRETQYF.

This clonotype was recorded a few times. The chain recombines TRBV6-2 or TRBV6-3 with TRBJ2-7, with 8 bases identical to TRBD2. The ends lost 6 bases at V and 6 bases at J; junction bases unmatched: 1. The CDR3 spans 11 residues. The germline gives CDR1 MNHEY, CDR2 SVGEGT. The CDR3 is CASRLAGEQYF. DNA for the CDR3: TGTGCCAGCAGGCTAGCGGGCGAGCAGTACTTC.

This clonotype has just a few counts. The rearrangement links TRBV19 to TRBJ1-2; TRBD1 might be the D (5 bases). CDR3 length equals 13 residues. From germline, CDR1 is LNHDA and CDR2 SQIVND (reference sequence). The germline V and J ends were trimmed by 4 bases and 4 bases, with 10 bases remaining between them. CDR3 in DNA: TGTGCCAGTAGTACCACAGGCCTCTATGGCTACACCTTC. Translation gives CASSTTGLYGYTF.

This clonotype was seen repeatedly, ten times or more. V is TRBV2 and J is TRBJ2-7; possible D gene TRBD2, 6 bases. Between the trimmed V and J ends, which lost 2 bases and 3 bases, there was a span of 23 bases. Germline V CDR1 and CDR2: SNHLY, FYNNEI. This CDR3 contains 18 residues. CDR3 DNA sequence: TGTGCCAGCAGTGAAATATTTCAGGGACTCCTTAGAGGCTACGAGCAGTACTTC. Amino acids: CASSEIFQGLLRGYEQYF.

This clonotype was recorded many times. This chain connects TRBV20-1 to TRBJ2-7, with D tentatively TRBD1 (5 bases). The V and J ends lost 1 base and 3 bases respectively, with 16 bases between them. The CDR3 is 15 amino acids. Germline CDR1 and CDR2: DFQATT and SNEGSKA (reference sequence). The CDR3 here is CSARGARDSFYEQYF. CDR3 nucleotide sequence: TGCAGTGCTAGAGGGGCTCGCGACAGTTTCTACGAGCAGTACTTC.

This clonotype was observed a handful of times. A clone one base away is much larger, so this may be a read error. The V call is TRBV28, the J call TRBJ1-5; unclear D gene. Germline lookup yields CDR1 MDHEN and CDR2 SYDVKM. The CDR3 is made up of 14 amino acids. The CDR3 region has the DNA TGTGTCAGCAGTTCAGGTGGAAGCAATCAGCCCCAGCATTTT. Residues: CVSSSGGSNQPQHF.

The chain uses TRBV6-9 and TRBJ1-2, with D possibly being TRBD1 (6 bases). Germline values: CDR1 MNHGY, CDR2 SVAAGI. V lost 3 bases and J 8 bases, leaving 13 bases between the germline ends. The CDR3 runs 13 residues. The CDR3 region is CASSYGGPGGYTF. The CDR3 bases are TGTGCCAGCAGTTACGGGGGGCCGGGAGGCTACACCTTC.

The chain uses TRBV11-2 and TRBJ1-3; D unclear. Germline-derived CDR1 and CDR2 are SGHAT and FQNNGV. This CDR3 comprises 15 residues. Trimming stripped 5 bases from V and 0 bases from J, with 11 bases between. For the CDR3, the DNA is TGTGCCAGCAGCGCGTCGGGTCCCTCTGGAAACACCATATATTTT. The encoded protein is CASSASGPSGNTIYF.

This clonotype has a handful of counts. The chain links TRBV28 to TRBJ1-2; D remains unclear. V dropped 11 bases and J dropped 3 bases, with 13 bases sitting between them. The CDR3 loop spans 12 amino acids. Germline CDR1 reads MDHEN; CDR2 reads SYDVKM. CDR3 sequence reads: CASRERDYGYTF. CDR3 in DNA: TGTGCCTCTCGGGAGCGGGACTATGGCTACACCTTC.

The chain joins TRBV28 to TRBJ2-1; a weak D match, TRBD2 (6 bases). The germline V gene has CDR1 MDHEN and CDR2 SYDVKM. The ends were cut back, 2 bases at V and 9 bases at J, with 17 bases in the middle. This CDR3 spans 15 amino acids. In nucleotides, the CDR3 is TGTGCCAGCAGTTTAACGGGGGTTATGGGGTTTGAGCAGTTCTTC. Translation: CASSLTGVMGFEQFF.

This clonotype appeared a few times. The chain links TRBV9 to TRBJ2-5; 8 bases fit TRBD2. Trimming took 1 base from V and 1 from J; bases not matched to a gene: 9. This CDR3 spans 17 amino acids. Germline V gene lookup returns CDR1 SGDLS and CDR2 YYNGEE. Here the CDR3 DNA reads TGTGCCAGCAGCGTAACCGCTAGCGGGCTACTCCAAGAGACCCAGTACTTC. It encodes CASSVTASGLLQETQYF.

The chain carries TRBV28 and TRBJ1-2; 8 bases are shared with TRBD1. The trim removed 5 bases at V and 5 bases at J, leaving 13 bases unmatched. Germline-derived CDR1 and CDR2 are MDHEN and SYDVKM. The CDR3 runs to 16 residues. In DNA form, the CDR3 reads TGTGCCAGCAGTCCCCGGGAGCAGGGGGCGGGATATGGCTACACCTTC. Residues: CASSPREQGAGYGYTF.

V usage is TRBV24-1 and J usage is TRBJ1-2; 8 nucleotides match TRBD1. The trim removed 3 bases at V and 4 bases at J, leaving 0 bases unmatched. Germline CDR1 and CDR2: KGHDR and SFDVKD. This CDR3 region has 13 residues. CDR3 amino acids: CATSDTGGYGYTF. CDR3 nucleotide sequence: TGTGCCACCAGTGATACAGGGGGCTATGGCTACACCTTC.

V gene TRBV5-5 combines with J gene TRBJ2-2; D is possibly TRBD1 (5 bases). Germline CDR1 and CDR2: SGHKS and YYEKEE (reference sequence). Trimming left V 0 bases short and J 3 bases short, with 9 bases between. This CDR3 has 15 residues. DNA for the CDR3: TGTGCCAGCAGCTTGGAGGCAGGGCACACCGGGGAGCTGTTTTTT. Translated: CASSLEAGHTGELFF.

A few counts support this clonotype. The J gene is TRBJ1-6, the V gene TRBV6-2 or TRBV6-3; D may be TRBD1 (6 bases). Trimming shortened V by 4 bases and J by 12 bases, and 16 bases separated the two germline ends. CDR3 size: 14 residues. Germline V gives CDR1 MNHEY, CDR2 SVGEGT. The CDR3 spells CASSFDGVTGPLHF. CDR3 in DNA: TGTGCCAGCAGTTTCGACGGCGTGACAGGACCCCTCCACTTT.

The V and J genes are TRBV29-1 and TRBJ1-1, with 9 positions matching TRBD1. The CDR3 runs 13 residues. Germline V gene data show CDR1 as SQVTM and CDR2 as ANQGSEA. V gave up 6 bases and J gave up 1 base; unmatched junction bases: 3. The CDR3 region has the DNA TGCAGCGTATCGGGACAGGGGAACACTGAAGCTTTCTTT. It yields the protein CSVSGQGNTEAFF.

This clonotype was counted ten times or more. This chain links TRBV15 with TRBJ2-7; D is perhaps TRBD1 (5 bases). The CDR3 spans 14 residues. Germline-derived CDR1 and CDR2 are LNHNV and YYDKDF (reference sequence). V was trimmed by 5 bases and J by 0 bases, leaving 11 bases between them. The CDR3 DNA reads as TGTGCCACCAGCGAGGACACCTACTCCTACGAGCAGTACTTC. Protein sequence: CATSEDTYSYEQYF. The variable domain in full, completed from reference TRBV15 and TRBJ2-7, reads DAMVIQNPRYQVTQFGKPVTLSCSQTLNHNVMYWYQQKSSQAPKLLFHYYDKDFNNEADTPDNFQSRRPNTSFCFLDIRSPGLGDTAMYLCATSEDTYSYEQYFGPGTRLTVT.